Listed below are T cell receptor beta chains from one sample, sequenced in a study of cytotoxic CD8 clonotypes in ibrutinib-treated CLL. TCRdb keeps only in-frame clones here, not all; method: immunoSEQ multiplex PCR. The sample has fewer than 150,000 clones, around 80% seen once. Sequencing used PBMCs, obtained after 24 months of ibrutinib treatment. These receptors were collected from a human donor with chronic lymphocytic leukemia. Each CDR3 is given with its conserved first and last residue. Fields, in order: D gene, J gene, clone size, V gene, CDR3 DNA, CDR3 protein. D genes are given only for firm matches. Only some rows state a clone size, as once, few, many or a class for expanded clones.

d_call: TRBD2; j_call: TRBJ2-1; clone_size: -; v_call: TRBV9; cdr3_nt: TGTGCCAGCAGCTCAGACGCTAGCGGGGGTTGGAATGAGCAGTTCTTC; cdr3_aa: CASSSDASGGWNEQFF
d_call: -; j_call: TRBJ2-1; clone_size: -; v_call: TRBV4-1; cdr3_nt: TGCGCCAGCAGCCAAGAACAGGGTGGGTCCTACAATGAGCAGTTCTTC; cdr3_aa: CASSQEQGGSYNEQFF
d_call: -; j_call: TRBJ1-5; clone_size: -; v_call: TRBV9; cdr3_nt: TGTGCCAGCAGCGACCGACAGTCCTATAGCAATCAGCCCCAGCATTTT; cdr3_aa: CASSDRQSYSNQPQHF
d_call: -; j_call: TRBJ1-1; clone_size: -; v_call: TRBV2; cdr3_nt: TGTGCCAGCAGTGAGATGAGGGGTGGCACTGAAGCTTTCTTT; cdr3_aa: CASSEMRGGTEAFF
d_call: -; j_call: TRBJ2-2; clone_size: -; v_call: TRBV6-4; cdr3_nt: TGTGCCAGCAGTGACTCTGGCACCGGGGAGCTGTTTTTT; cdr3_aa: CASSDSGTGELFF
d_call: TRBD2; j_call: TRBJ2-5; clone_size: -; v_call: TRBV4-3; cdr3_nt: TGCGCCAGCAGCCAAGATTTGGCGGGGGGGCCAGGAGAGACCCAGTACTTC; cdr3_aa: CASSQDLAGGPGETQYF
d_call: -; j_call: TRBJ1-6; clone_size: -; v_call: TRBV4-3; cdr3_nt: TGCGCCAGCAGCCCGAAGGTGGCAGGGAGTAATTCACCCCTCCACTTT; cdr3_aa: CASSPKVAGSNSPLHF
d_call: -; j_call: TRBJ1-2; clone_size: -; v_call: TRBV6-6; cdr3_nt: TGTGCCAGCAGTCCCCGACCATATGGCTACACCTTC; cdr3_aa: CASSPRPYGYTF
d_call: -; j_call: TRBJ1-3; clone_size: -; v_call: TRBV6-1; cdr3_nt: TGTGCCAGCGCCGTAGGGTCTTGGGGAAACACCATATATTTT; cdr3_aa: CASAVGSWGNTIYF
d_call: -; j_call: TRBJ2-7; clone_size: -; v_call: TRBV7-8; cdr3_nt: TGTGCCAGCAGCCACCTACAGGAAGGAGCGAAGCAGTACTTC; cdr3_aa: CASSHLQEGAKQYF
d_call: -; j_call: TRBJ1-2; clone_size: -; v_call: TRBV5-5; cdr3_nt: TGTGCCAGCAGCTTGGCGGCAGGGGTGGACTATGGCTACACCTTC; cdr3_aa: CASSLAAGVDYGYTF
d_call: TRBD1; j_call: TRBJ1-4; clone_size: -; v_call: TRBV6-5; cdr3_nt: TGTGCCAGCAGCAAAAGGGACAGCAATGAAAAACTGTTTTTT; cdr3_aa: CASSKRDSNEKLFF
d_call: TRBD1; j_call: TRBJ1-1; clone_size: -; v_call: TRBV9; cdr3_nt: TGTGCCAGCAGCGGGACAGGGGTTGTCGACACTGAAGCTTTCTTT; cdr3_aa: CASSGTGVVDTEAFF
d_call: -; j_call: TRBJ1-2; clone_size: -; v_call: TRBV7-2; cdr3_nt: TGTGCCAGCAGCCAGCAGACAGGCCGCTACACCTTC; cdr3_aa: CASSQQTGRYTF
d_call: -; j_call: TRBJ2-3; clone_size: few; v_call: TRBV5-1; cdr3_nt: TGCGCCAGCAGCTTGACCGGATTTGGAACAGATACGCAGTATTTT; cdr3_aa: CASSLTGFGTDTQYF
d_call: TRBD1; j_call: TRBJ1-2; clone_size: once; v_call: TRBV5-6; cdr3_nt: TGTGCCAGCATTCAGTTGGACAGGGGCTATGGCTACACCTTC; cdr3_aa: CASIQLDRGYGYTF
d_call: TRBD2; j_call: TRBJ2-1; clone_size: once; v_call: TRBV5-4; cdr3_nt: TGTGCCAGCAGCGGCGTCTTGCGGGGGGCGGGGTCCTACAATGAGCAGTTCTTC; cdr3_aa: CASSGVLRGAGSYNEQFF